These 23 T cell receptor beta chains were sequenced from one sample in a study of OX40 agonist ivuxolimab in advanced cancers. Sequencing used immunoSEQ multiplex PCR; TCRdb keeps in-frame clones, though not all of them. The table records 70,000 to 90,000 clones, around 85% of them present only once. Source: CD4+ or CD8+ T cells sorted from blood, taken in a trial of the OX40 agonist ivuxolimab. These receptor sequences come from an adult with an advanced solid tumor such as melanoma, head and neck, liver or kidney cancer.

CDR3 residues: CASSASYGTGGQPQHF. CDR3 nucleotides: TGTGCCAGCAGTGCATCCTACGGGACCGGGGGACAGCCCCAGCATTTT. The genes are TRBV6-1 and TRBJ1-5; D perhaps matches TRBD1 (5 bases). There are 16 residues in the CDR3. Trimming took 4 bases from V and 7 from J, leaving 20 bases between them. Germline CDR1 MNHNS, CDR2 SASEGT.

The chain combines TRBV5-1 with TRBJ2-1; D may be TRBD1 (5 bases). V lost 4 bases and J 4 bases, leaving 18 bases between the germline ends. Germline CDR1 reads SGHRS; CDR2 reads YFSETQ. The CDR3 has 16 residues. This CDR3 is CASSPREGSEYNEQFF. CDR3 DNA: TGCGCCAGCAGCCCCAGGGAAGGCAGTGAGTACAATGAGCAGTTCTTC.

The J gene is TRBJ1-5, the V gene TRBV5-5; D is uncertain. Germline CDR1 is SGHKS and CDR2 is YYEKEE (reference sequence). The CDR3 consists of 14 residues. Deletions cut 1 base from V and 5 bases from J, with 10 bases between. CDR3 sequence: CASSLNKPDQPQHF. Here the CDR3 DNA reads TGTGCCAGCAGCTTGAACAAACCCGATCAGCCCCAGCATTTT.

CDR3 bases: TGTGCCAGCAGTTCCCGATCCCATCCCGGGACGCTCCCTCCGGAGTTCTTC. Amino acid sequence: CASSSRSHPGTLPPEFF. The V call is TRBV27, the J call TRBJ2-1, with D perhaps TRBD1 or TRBD2 (5 bases each). Germline CDR1 is MNHEY and CDR2 is SMNVEV (reference sequence). The CDR3 covers 17 residues. The V end lost 4 bases, the J end lost 14 bases, and 30 bases lay between the germline ends.

This clone was observed many times. The CDR3 spells CASQSGATGNTIYF. CDR3 DNA: TGCGCCAGCCAGAGTGGGGCGACTGGAAACACCATATATTTT. The chain recombines TRBV5-1 with TRBJ1-3; possible D gene TRBD1, 5 bases. V lost 7 bases, J lost 2 bases, and 13 bases lay in between. CDR3 length: 14 residues. Germline CDR1 and CDR2: SGHRS and YFSETQ. Drawing the rest from reference TRBV5-1 and TRBJ1-3, the complete variable domain is KAGVTQTPRYLIKTRGQQVTLSCSPISGHRSVSWYQQTPGQGLQFLFEYFSETQRNKGNFPGRFSGRQFSNSRSEMNVSTLELGDSALYLCASQSGATGNTIYFGEGSWLTVV.

The count of this clone is one. The chain links TRBV9 to TRBJ2-3; D call uncertain. V lost 2 bases, J lost 0 bases, and 13 bases lay in between. CDR1 is SGDLS, CDR2 YYNGEE, per germline. This CDR3 comprises 16 residues. This chain's CDR3 is CASSVAAGSSTDTQYF. CDR3 nucleotides: TGTGCCAGCAGCGTGGCCGCAGGCTCTAGCACAGATACGCAGTATTTT.

The CDR3 loop reads CASSLAGGRETQYF. The CDR3 bases are TGTGCCAGCAGCTTAGCCGGGGGCCGTGAGACCCAGTACTTC. The rearrangement links TRBV7-6 to TRBJ2-5, with D possibly being TRBD1 or TRBD2 (6 bases each). Per germline, CDR1 SGHVS and CDR2 FNYEAQ. The CDR3 has 14 amino acids. V dropped 0 bases and J dropped 5 bases, with 10 bases sitting between them.

The genes are TRBV5-4 and TRBJ2-3; D remains ambiguous. The CDR3 contains 14 residues. V shed 1 base and J shed 1 base, with 7 bases lying between them. CDR1 SGHNT and CDR2 YYREEE come from the germline V gene (reference sequence). The CDR3 DNA sequence: TGTGCCAGCAGCTTGAACCGTGGCACAGATACGCAGTATTTT. Protein sequence: CASSLNRGTDTQYF.

The gene calls are TRBV27 and TRBJ2-7, with 8 bases lining up with TRBD1. The V gene end was trimmed by 6 bases and the J gene end by 5 bases; junction bases not matched to a gene: 3. CDR3 length equals 12 residues. The germline CDR1 and CDR2 sequences are MNHEY and SMNVEV (reference sequence). In nucleotides, the CDR3 is TGTGCCAGCAGCCGGACAGGGCACGAGCAGTACTTC. Amino acid sequence: CASSRTGHEQYF.

The gene calls are TRBV11-3 and TRBJ2-3; TRBD1 aligns across 8 bases. This CDR3 is 14 amino acids long. Germline assignment: CDR1 SGHNT and CDR2 YENEEA. The V segment lost 6 bases and the J segment 5 bases; nucleotides outside the gene matches: 7. CDR3 sequence reads: CASSPGQGVDTQYF. Here the CDR3 DNA reads TGTGCCAGCAGTCCCGGACAGGGAGTAGATACGCAGTATTTT.

The chain employs TRBV7-9 and TRBJ2-1; no reliable D call. V lost 5 bases and J lost 10, with 15 bases in between. The CDR3 totals 13 residues. CDR1 SEHNR and CDR2 FQNEAQ come from the germline V gene (reference sequence). The CDR3 sequence is CASSPQTPVEQFF. In DNA, the CDR3 is TGTGCCAGCAGCCCACAGACCCCCGTGGAGCAGTTCTTC.

The rearrangement links TRBV12-5 to TRBJ2-7, with TRBD1 matching over 8 bases. Trimming removed 4 bases from V and 2 bases from J; junction bases left unmatched: 4. Germline V CDR1 and CDR2: LGHNT, FRNRAP. The CDR3 runs to 14 residues. The CDR3 DNA is TGTGCTAGTGGTTGGGGGACAGGTCCCTACGAGCAGTACTTC. It is translated as CASGWGTGPYEQYF.

CDR3 region: CAWSWKGAAFF. DNA for the CDR3: TGTGCCTGGAGTTGGAAAGGGGCAGCTTTCTTT. The rearrangement links TRBV30 to TRBJ1-1, with D possibly TRBD1 on 5 matching bases. Per germline, CDR1 GTSNPN and CDR2 SVGIG (reference sequence). The V gene lost 2 bases and the J gene lost 10 bases, with 11 bases spanning the gap. This CDR3 is built from 11 residues.

As regards this clone: This sample includes further DNA sequences coding for the same CDR3. The chain has TRBV18 and TRBJ1-5; TRBD1 aligns across 8 bases. CDR1 and CDR2 from the germline V gene are KGHSH and LQKENI. V trimming: 6 bases; J trimming: 2 bases; junction bases outside the gene matches: 3. The CDR3 spans 14 residues. CDR3 residues: CASSPGQGNQPQHF. The CDR3 DNA reads as TGTGCCAGCTCTCCGGGACAGGGCAATCAGCCCCAGCATTTT.

J is TRBJ1-5 and V is TRBV27; D possibly corresponds to TRBD1 (6 bases). CDR1 and CDR2 from the germline V gene are MNHEY and SMNVEV (reference sequence). V shed 2 bases and J shed 6 bases, with 11 bases lying between them. The CDR3 is 14 amino acids. As DNA, the CDR3 is TGTGCCAGCAGTTTACGTGTGGGGGCTCAGCCCCAGCATTTT. This sequence encodes CASSLRVGAQPQHF.

The V gene is TRBV7-2, the J gene TRBJ2-3; 9 bases align to TRBD2. V gave up 1 base and J gave up 2 bases; unmatched junction bases: 1. Germline V CDR1 and CDR2: SGHTA, FQGNSA. The CDR3 runs 15 residues. CDR3 bases: TGTGCCAGCAGCTTAGGCGGGAGGGCCACAGATACGCAGTATTTT. This encodes CASSLGGRATDTQYF.

The CDR3 is CASSFGDAGGETQYF. CDR3 in DNA: TGTGCCAGCAGCTTCGGGGACGCAGGGGGCGAGACCCAGTACTTC. V and J are TRBV11-3 and TRBJ2-5, with 8 nucleotides matching TRBD1. Looked up from germline, CDR1 is SGHNT and CDR2 is YENEEA. The ends lost 3 bases at V and 5 bases at J; junction bases unmatched: 8. The CDR3 extends over 15 amino acids.

The V call is TRBV5-1, the J call TRBJ2-1; a weak D match, TRBD1 (6 bases). This CDR3 contains 13 residues. Germline V gene data show CDR1 as SGHRS and CDR2 as YFSETQ. V shed 4 bases and J shed 5 bases, with 10 bases lying between them. CDR3 sequence: CASSRRQDNEQFF. The CDR3 region has the DNA TGCGCCAGCAGCCGTAGACAGGACAATGAGCAGTTCTTC.

The chain has TRBV5-1 and TRBJ1-5; D not resolved. CDR3 length equals 16 residues. V gave up 0 bases and J gave up 6 bases, with 16 bases separating them. Germline loops: CDR1 SGHRS, CDR2 YFSETQ. CDR3 sequence (DNA): TGCGCCAGCAGCTTGGGGGGTGCGGGGTCCGGTCAGCCCCAGCATTTT. It is translated as CASSLGGAGSGQPQHF.

The chain carries TRBV7-9 and TRBJ2-7, with D perhaps TRBD1 (6 bases). CDR1 and CDR2 from the germline V gene are SEHNR and FQNEAQ (reference sequence). The CDR3 totals 12 residues. The V gene lost 5 bases and the J gene lost 4 bases, with 9 bases spanning the gap. CDR3 DNA sequence: TGTGCCAGCAGCGCACAGGGTTACGAGCAGTACTTC. Amino acid sequence: CASSAQGYEQYF.

This clone has only one observation. Other nucleotide sequences from this sample produce the same CDR3. This chain connects TRBV5-1 to TRBJ1-1; 8 nucleotides agree with TRBD1. Germline V gene lookup returns CDR1 SGHRS and CDR2 YFSETQ. The V segment lost 0 bases and the J segment 2 bases; nucleotides outside the gene matches: 3. The CDR3 is 15 residues long. CDR3 DNA: TGCGCCAGCAGCTTGGGAGGGACAGGAAACACTGAAGCTTTCTTT. This gives the protein CASSLGGTGNTEAFF.

The V gene is TRBV9, the J gene TRBJ2-5, with TRBD2 matching over 9 bases. The CDR3 is 16 residues long. V was pared by 0 bases and J by 5 bases, with 8 bases of the junction left unmatched. The germline V gene encodes CDR1 SGDLS and CDR2 YYNGEE. The CDR3 protein is CASSVEWLAGKETQYF. The DNA of the CDR3 is TGTGCCAGCAGCGTAGAGTGGCTAGCGGGGAAGGAGACCCAGTACTTC.

The chain is built from TRBV19 and TRBJ2-7; 7 positions agree with TRBD1. After removal of 5 bases from V and 0 bases from J, the junction contained 7 bases not matched to a gene. CDR1 and CDR2 (germline): LNHDA, SQIVND (reference sequence). The CDR3 totals 15 residues. CDR3 region: CASSASGTASYEQYF. The CDR3 DNA is TGTGCCAGTAGTGCATCCGGGACAGCCTCCTACGAGCAGTACTTC.